A selection of T cell receptor beta chains follows, all from one sample in a study of blood T cell repertoires in COVID-19. Produced via immunoSEQ multiplex PCR; TCRdb's table is partial and in-frame only. The sample records tens of thousands of clones, about 83% being singletons. The source material was peripheral blood. These receptors all stem from a man in his forties or fifties with acute or convalescent COVID-19. Each CDR3 is given with its conserved first and last residue. The order of the fields is V gene, D gene, J gene, clone size, CDR3 DNA, CDR3 protein. D genes are given only for firm matches. Rows give clone size only sometimes, using once, few, many, or a class for an expanded clone.

V gene: TRBV19
D gene: -
J gene: TRBJ1-4
clone size: few
CDR3 DNA: TGTGCCAGTAGTCACCCGGCGAGCCTAGGAAAACTGTTTTTT
CDR3 protein: CASSHPASLGKLFF

V gene: TRBV19
D gene: TRBD1
J gene: TRBJ1-6
clone size: -
CDR3 DNA: TGTGCCAGTAGTATAGCGGCAGGGGGTTCACCCCTCCACTTT
CDR3 protein: CASSIAAGGSPLHF

V gene: TRBV7-8
D gene: -
J gene: TRBJ2-7
clone size: -
CDR3 DNA: TGTGCCAGCAGCTCACCCTCTAGCCCACACGAGCAGTACTTC
CDR3 protein: CASSSPSSPHEQYF

V gene: TRBV15
D gene: TRBD2
J gene: TRBJ2-1
clone size: -
CDR3 DNA: TGTGCCACCAGCAGACGTCCCGGGACTATCAGGAACAATGAGCAGTTCTTC
CDR3 protein: CATSRRPGTIRNNEQFF

V gene: TRBV5-1
D gene: -
J gene: TRBJ2-2
clone size: -
CDR3 DNA: TGCGCCAGCAGCTCTGACACCGGGGAGCTGTTTTTT
CDR3 protein: CASSSDTGELFF

V gene: TRBV7-2
D gene: -
J gene: TRBJ1-1
clone size: -
CDR3 DNA: TGTGCCAGCAGAGGACAAGGGAACACTGAAGCTTTCTTT
CDR3 protein: CASRGQGNTEAFF

V gene: TRBV9
D gene: -
J gene: TRBJ1-5
clone size: -
CDR3 DNA: TGTGCCAGCAGTCAGGCGGGCAGCAATCAGCCCCAGCATTTT
CDR3 protein: CASSQAGSNQPQHF

V gene: TRBV28
D gene: TRBD2
J gene: TRBJ2-7
clone size: -
CDR3 DNA: TGTGCCAGCAGTTTAGCCGGGACTAGCGACTACGAGCAGTACTTC
CDR3 protein: CASSLAGTSDYEQYF

V gene: TRBV5-1
D gene: -
J gene: TRBJ2-7
clone size: -
CDR3 DNA: TGCGCCAGCAGCGCCGATGGACAGTCCTACGAGCAGTACTTC
CDR3 protein: CASSADGQSYEQYF

V gene: TRBV6-2/TRBV6-3
D gene: -
J gene: TRBJ2-5
clone size: once
CDR3 DNA: TGTGCCAGCAGTTCCCCTCCGGGGAAGACCCAGTACTTC
CDR3 protein: CASSSPPGKTQYF

V gene: TRBV19
D gene: -
J gene: TRBJ1-2
clone size: few
CDR3 DNA: TGTGCCAGTAGCACCTTGGGCACCGACTATGGCTACACCTTC
CDR3 protein: CASSTLGTDYGYTF

V gene: TRBV6-5
D gene: TRBD2
J gene: TRBJ2-2
clone size: -
CDR3 DNA: TGTGCCAGTCGGAGGACTAGCGGGGAGACCGGGGAGCTGTTTTTT
CDR3 protein: CASRRTSGETGELFF

V gene: TRBV4-1
D gene: TRBD2
J gene: TRBJ2-3
clone size: -
CDR3 DNA: TGCGCCAGCAGCCTCCGACTAGCGGGAGCCAAGAGCACAGATACGCAGTATTTT
CDR3 protein: CASSLRLAGAKSTDTQYF

V gene: TRBV15
D gene: TRBD2
J gene: TRBJ2-1
clone size: -
CDR3 DNA: TGTGCCACCTGGAGCGGGAGTGGTTATGAGCAGTTCTTC
CDR3 protein: CATWSGSGYEQFF

V gene: TRBV4-1
D gene: TRBD1
J gene: TRBJ2-7
clone size: -
CDR3 DNA: TGCGCCAGCAGCTATAACTCCGGGCAGGGGGCCTACGAGCAGTACTTC
CDR3 protein: CASSYNSGQGAYEQYF

V gene: TRBV7-9
D gene: -
J gene: TRBJ2-7
clone size: -
CDR3 DNA: TGTGCCAGCAGCCCCCAGGCAGGGCCGTCCTACGAGCAGTACTTC
CDR3 protein: CASSPQAGPSYEQYF

V gene: TRBV18
D gene: -
J gene: TRBJ2-2
clone size: -
CDR3 DNA: TGTGCCAGCTCACTGGACAGTTCCGGGGAGCTGTTTTTT
CDR3 protein: CASSLDSSGELFF

V gene: TRBV24-1
D gene: TRBD1
J gene: TRBJ2-1
clone size: few
CDR3 DNA: TGTGCCACCAGTGACCGACAGGGGGTTCCCAATGAGCAGTTCTTC
CDR3 protein: CATSDRQGVPNEQFF

V gene: TRBV6-2/TRBV6-3
D gene: TRBD2
J gene: TRBJ2-7
clone size: -
CDR3 DNA: TGTGCCAGCAGTTATGCCCAGCGGGGGGGCTACTACGAGCAGTACTTC
CDR3 protein: CASSYAQRGGYYEQYF

V gene: TRBV18
D gene: -
J gene: TRBJ1-1
clone size: -
CDR3 DNA: TGTGCCAGTGAAGACAGGTCGAACACTGAAGCTTTCTTT
CDR3 protein: CASEDRSNTEAFF

V gene: TRBV11-2
D gene: TRBD1
J gene: TRBJ2-1
clone size: -
CDR3 DNA: TGTGCCAGCAGCCTAAGGGGACAGGGGGCCATAAGCTCCTACAATGAGCAGTTCTTC
CDR3 protein: CASSLRGQGAISSYNEQFF

V gene: TRBV3-1/TRBV3-2
D gene: -
J gene: TRBJ1-2
clone size: -
CDR3 DNA: TGTGCCAGCAGCCCCCGCGGGGCAAGGGGCTACACCTTC
CDR3 protein: CASSPRGARGYTF

V gene: TRBV27
D gene: TRBD1
J gene: TRBJ1-5
clone size: once
CDR3 DNA: TGTGCCAGCAGTTTAGGGGACAGGGGTGGCAATCAGCCCCAGCATTTT
CDR3 protein: CASSLGDRGGNQPQHF

V gene: TRBV4-3
D gene: TRBD1
J gene: TRBJ1-3
clone size: few
CDR3 DNA: TGCGCCAGCAGCCCCGGGACAGACTCTGGAAACACCATATATTTT
CDR3 protein: CASSPGTDSGNTIYF

V gene: TRBV28
D gene: TRBD1
J gene: TRBJ2-2
clone size: -
CDR3 DNA: TGTGCCAGCAGACCGGGACAGGGGGCGGGCGGGGAGCTGTTTTTT
CDR3 protein: CASRPGQGAGGELFF

V gene: TRBV4-3
D gene: -
J gene: TRBJ2-3
clone size: once
CDR3 DNA: TGCGCCTCGGCCCGGGACTCTTCCACAGATACGCAGTATTTT
CDR3 protein: CASARDSSTDTQYF

V gene: TRBV19
D gene: TRBD1
J gene: TRBJ1-5
clone size: -
CDR3 DNA: TGTGCCAGTAGTATAGCCGGGACAGGGGATCAGCCCCAGCATTTT
CDR3 protein: CASSIAGTGDQPQHF

V gene: TRBV11-2
D gene: -
J gene: TRBJ2-5
clone size: -
CDR3 DNA: TGTGCCAGCAGCTCCACAGGGTACCAAGAGACCCAGTACTTC
CDR3 protein: CASSSTGYQETQYF

V gene: TRBV28
D gene: -
J gene: TRBJ1-6
clone size: -
CDR3 DNA: TGTGCCAGCAGTTCGTCGACAGTCGGGAATTCACCCCTCCACTTT
CDR3 protein: CASSSSTVGNSPLHF

V gene: TRBV9
D gene: -
J gene: TRBJ2-7
clone size: -
CDR3 DNA: TGTGCCAGCAGCCCCCGGGGGGCCGGCTCCTACGAGCAGTACTTC
CDR3 protein: CASSPRGAGSYEQYF

V gene: TRBV21-1
D gene: -
J gene: TRBJ2-7
clone size: -
CDR3 DNA: TGTGCCAGCAGCCATCAGAGGAAGTACTTC
CDR3 protein: CASSHQRKYF

V gene: TRBV21-1
D gene: -
J gene: TRBJ1-4
clone size: -
CDR3 DNA: TGTGCCAGCAGCAAAGAGGGACAGTTTGGTGAAAAACTGTTTTTT
CDR3 protein: CASSKEGQFGEKLFF

V gene: TRBV7-2
D gene: TRBD2
J gene: TRBJ2-1
clone size: -
CDR3 DNA: TGTGCCAGCAGCCTCACTAGCGGGGGCTACAATGAGCAGTTCTTC
CDR3 protein: CASSLTSGGYNEQFF

V gene: TRBV19
D gene: -
J gene: TRBJ1-2
clone size: once
CDR3 DNA: TGTGCCACCACAAGGGGCCGGGAGGGTTATGGCTACACCTTC
CDR3 protein: CATTRGREGYGYTF

V gene: TRBV7-2
D gene: -
J gene: TRBJ2-5
clone size: -
CDR3 DNA: TGTGCCACCGCAGGGGACACCCTGGGCGCCCAGTACTTC
CDR3 protein: CATAGDTLGAQYF

V gene: TRBV7-9
D gene: -
J gene: TRBJ2-7
clone size: -
CDR3 DNA: TGTGCCAGCAGCTTAGGTTTCATGAAAGGGGACGAGCAGTACTTC
CDR3 protein: CASSLGFMKGDEQYF

V gene: TRBV18
D gene: -
J gene: TRBJ2-2
clone size: -
CDR3 DNA: TGTGCCAGCTCCCTTAGCGTCACCGGGGAGCTGTTTTTT
CDR3 protein: CASSLSVTGELFF

V gene: TRBV19
D gene: TRBD2
J gene: TRBJ2-2
clone size: -
CDR3 DNA: TGTGCCAGTAGGGGACTAGCGACCACCGGGGAGCTGTTTTTT
CDR3 protein: CASRGLATTGELFF

V gene: TRBV27
D gene: -
J gene: TRBJ2-7
clone size: -
CDR3 DNA: TGTGCCAGCAGTCCGCTCCGAGCCTACGAGCAGTACTTC
CDR3 protein: CASSPLRAYEQYF

V gene: TRBV7-2
D gene: -
J gene: TRBJ1-6
clone size: -
CDR3 DNA: TGTGCCAGCAACCGGGACACCAACAATTCACCCCTCCACTTT
CDR3 protein: CASNRDTNNSPLHF

V gene: TRBV6-2/TRBV6-3
D gene: TRBD2
J gene: TRBJ2-3
clone size: once
CDR3 DNA: TGTGCCAGCAGTTACCCAGGGACTAGCGGGAGATATAGCACAGATACGCAGTATTTT
CDR3 protein: CASSYPGTSGRYSTDTQYF

V gene: TRBV19
D gene: TRBD2
J gene: TRBJ2-7
clone size: -
CDR3 DNA: TGTGCCAGTAGTGCCCTAGCGGGGCACTACGAGCAGTACTTC
CDR3 protein: CASSALAGHYEQYF

V gene: TRBV4-1
D gene: TRBD1
J gene: TRBJ2-6
clone size: -
CDR3 DNA: TGCGCCAGCAGCCAACCGACAGGGACGATCTCTGGGGCCAACGTCCTGACTTTC
CDR3 protein: CASSQPTGTISGANVLTF

V gene: TRBV30
D gene: -
J gene: TRBJ1-2
clone size: -
CDR3 DNA: TGTGCCTGGACAGGTCGTTATGGCTACACCTTC
CDR3 protein: CAWTGRYGYTF

V gene: TRBV5-1
D gene: -
J gene: TRBJ2-7
clone size: -
CDR3 DNA: TGCGCCAGCAGCAATTCAGGGGGGACCTACGAGCAGTACTTC
CDR3 protein: CASSNSGGTYEQYF

V gene: TRBV6-2/TRBV6-3
D gene: TRBD2
J gene: TRBJ2-7
clone size: -
CDR3 DNA: TGTGCCAGCAGTGGGACTAGCGGGCGCCCTTGGGACGAGCAGTACTTC
CDR3 protein: CASSGTSGRPWDEQYF

V gene: TRBV30
D gene: -
J gene: TRBJ1-2
clone size: -
CDR3 DNA: TGTGCCTGGAGTGTCGCAGTTAACTATGGCTACACCTTC
CDR3 protein: CAWSVAVNYGYTF

V gene: TRBV19
D gene: -
J gene: TRBJ1-2
clone size: -
CDR3 DNA: TGTGCCAGTAAAAGGACAGTTCCCGGAGGCTATGGCTACACCTTC
CDR3 protein: CASKRTVPGGYGYTF